This T cell receptor (beta chain) originates from a study of T cell responses to AZD1222 COVID-19 vaccine. General observations from the study: The donor cohort was predominantly white British with a female majority, and clonal diversity may have been underestimated.

Trimming shortened V by 5 bases and J by 5 bases, and 14 bases separated the two germline ends. Germline CDR1 reads SGHAT; CDR2 reads FQDESV (reference sequence). The CDR3 contains 14 residues. This clone was observed once. The antigen is not known. Sequenced by immunoSEQ multiplex PCR; TCRdb stores in-frame clones only, minus some. The table shows 150,000 to 200,000 clones, with over 75% occurring only once. The receptor comes from an adult in good health. The starting material was peripheral blood, obtained on day 0 of AZD1222 vaccination. The genes are TRBV11-1 and TRBJ2-3; maybe TRBD2 (7 bases). The CDR3 loop is CASSPTGREDTQYF. In nucleotides, the CDR3 is TGTGCCAGCAGCCCCACAGGGAGGGAAGATACGCAGTATTTT. Filled out from reference TRBV11-1 and TRBJ2-3, the complete variable domain reads EAEVAQSPRYKITEKSQAVAFWCDPISGHATLYWYRQILGQGPELLVQFQDESVVDDSQLPKDRFSAERLKGVDSTLKIQPAELGDSAMYLCASSPTGREDTQYFGPGTRLTVL.